This is a list of T cell receptor beta chains from one sample in a study of shared clonotypes between healthy human individuals. Some clones are missing from TCRdb's copy, which holds only in-frame ones; the method was immunoSEQ multiplex PCR. The data show around 2.1 million clones, under 95% seen once. The sequenced sample consisted of naive CD8+ T cells from PBMCs. Receptor source: a man younger than 35 in good health. Some clones in this sample may be carry-over from other donors' samples. The CDR3 runs from the conserved cysteine through the conserved F or W. D genes are given only for firm matches. Clone size is not always given. Where it is, it says once, few, many or a class for expanded clones.

size	D	length	V	J	CDR3	DNA
.	.	16	TRBV6-1	TRBJ1-2	CASSEDPRAGVNGYTF	TGTGCCAGCAGTGAAGACCCCAGGGCAGGGGTAAATGGCTACACCTTC
.	.	13	TRBV19	TRBJ1-2	CASCASGDYGYTF	TGTGCCAGTTGCGCCTCGGGGGACTATGGCTACACCTTC
.	TRBD1	14	TRBV10-3	TRBJ2-5	CAIRPDRNQETQYF	TGTGCCATCAGGCCGGACAGGAACCAAGAGACCCAGTACTTC
.	.	14	TRBV7-9	TRBJ2-3	CASDRRGSTDTQYF	TGTGCCAGCGACCGTCGCGGGAGCACAGATACGCAGTATTTT
.	.	15	TRBV5-6	TRBJ2-7	CASSFAQEGYNEQYF	TGTGCCAGCAGCTTTGCCCAGGAGGGTTACAACGAGCAGTACTTC
.	TRBD1	15	TRBV18	TRBJ2-2	CASSLGTGMAGELFF	TGTGCCAGCTCACTCGGGACAGGGATGGCCGGGGAGCTGTTTTTT
.	TRBD2	13	TRBV10-2	TRBJ2-4	CASSEGLAAPRYF	TGCGCCAGCAGTGAGGGACTAGCGGCCCCCCGGTACTTC
.	TRBD2	13	TRBV28	TRBJ2-1	CASSLGTSDEQFF	TGTGCCAGCAGCCTCGGGACTAGCGATGAGCAGTTCTTC
.	.	15	TRBV7-6	TRBJ1-2	CASSSPGASEYGYTF	TGTGCCAGCAGCTCCCCTGGGGCTTCGGAATATGGCTACACCTTC
.	.	17	TRBV7-9	TRBJ1-1	CASSLAIRLTVNTEAFF	TGTGCCAGCAGCTTAGCCATTCGACTGACCGTGAACACTGAAGCTTTCTTT
.	.	14	TRBV27	TRBJ2-7	CASSLGRGAYEQYF	TGTGCCAGCAGTTTAGGCAGGGGCGCCTACGAGCAGTACTTC
.	.	14	TRBV15	TRBJ2-2	CATSNNSPTGELFF	TGTGCCACCAGCAATAACTCCCCCACCGGGGAGCTGTTTTTT
.	TRBD1	15	TRBV7-9	TRBJ1-2	CASSPRQGANYGYTF	TGTGCCAGCAGCCCGCGACAGGGGGCGAACTATGGCTACACCTTC
.	.	13	TRBV7-9	TRBJ2-7	CASSRTENYEQYF	TGTGCCAGCAGTCGGACGGAGAACTACGAGCAGTACTTC
.	.	16	TRBV28	TRBJ2-2	CASSLFKDSYTGELFF	TGTGCCAGCAGTTTATTTAAGGACAGTTACACCGGGGAGCTGTTTTTT
once	TRBD1	14	TRBV10-3	TRBJ1-5	CAIRGQGEGQPQHF	TGTGCCATCAGAGGACAGGGAGAGGGTCAGCCCCAGCATTTT
.	.	15	TRBV5-6	TRBJ1-4	CASSSSQQLGSKLFF	TGTGCCAGCAGTTCCAGCCAGCAACTAGGGTCGAAACTGTTTTTT
.	.	15	TRBV19	TRBJ1-5	CASSITPGPNQPQHF	TGTGCCAGTAGTATTACTCCGGGACCCAATCAGCCCCAGCATTTT
few	.	15	TRBV25-1	TRBJ2-1	CASSAVDIQQNEQFF	TGTGCCAGCAGTGCCGTCGACATACAGCAAAATGAGCAGTTCTTC
.	TRBD1	14	TRBV11-1	TRBJ1-1	CASGGQDSNTEAFF	TGTGCCAGCGGAGGACAGGATTCGAACACTGAAGCTTTCTTT
.	TRBD1	17	TRBV6-4	TRBJ1-1	CASSILQPGTENTEAFF	TGTGCCAGCAGTATCTTACAACCGGGGACAGAGAACACTGAAGCTTTCTTT
.	.	12	TRBV29-1	TRBJ2-7	CSVALGSNEQYF	TGCAGCGTTGCATTGGGCAGCAACGAGCAGTACTTC
.	.	18	TRBV19	TRBJ2-1	CASSIRLRFSGTYNEQFF	TGTGCCAGTAGTATTAGGTTACGATTTTCAGGGACTTACAATGAGCAGTTCTTC
.	.	13	TRBV7-9	TRBJ2-5	CASSLPEVETQYF	TGTGCCAGCAGCTTACCAGAGGTGGAGACCCAGTACTTC
few	.	13	TRBV2	TRBJ1-5	CASSSGTDQPQHF	TGTGCCAGCAGTTCTGGGACGGATCAGCCCCAGCATTTT
.	.	13	TRBV14	TRBJ2-5	CASSPSLAGTQYF	TGTGCCAGCAGCCCCTCCTTGGCAGGGACCCAGTACTTC
.	.	15	TRBV16	TRBJ1-2	CASSQSGGAAYGYTF	TGTGCCAGCAGCCAATCCGGAGGGGCCGCGTATGGCTACACCTTC
once	TRBD2	16	TRBV5-5	TRBJ2-3	CASSFLASGRTDTQYF	TGTGCCAGCAGCTTCTTGGCTAGCGGGAGAACAGATACGCAGTATTTT
.	.	16	TRBV5-5	TRBJ2-5	CASSLDRVGGKETQYF	TGTGCCAGCAGCTTGGACAGGGTGGGAGGGAAAGAGACCCAGTACTTC
.	TRBD2	16	TRBV7-8	TRBJ2-5	CASSSALAGTQETQYF	TGTGCCAGCAGCTCGGCCTTAGCGGGAACACAAGAGACCCAGTACTTC
.	.	17	TRBV4-1	TRBJ2-5	CASSQVGLGRGQETQYF	TGCGCCAGCAGCCAAGTTGGCTTGGGGCGGGGACAAGAGACCCAGTACTTC
.	TRBD1	17	TRBV4-1	TRBJ2-1	CASSQERGTGPYNEQFF	TGCGCCAGCAGCCAAGAGAGGGGGACAGGGCCGTACAATGAGCAGTTCTTC
.	.	14	TRBV10-1	TRBJ1-1	CASSLTGLNTEAFF	TGCGCCAGCAGTCTTACCGGTTTGAACACTGAAGCTTTCTTT
.	.	11	TRBV2	TRBJ2-5	CASRVKETQYF	TGTGCCAGCAGGGTTAAGGAGACCCAGTACTTC
.	TRBD1	15	TRBV9	TRBJ1-1	CASSAQGFMNTEAFF	TGTGCCAGCAGCGCACAGGGGTTCATGAACACTGAAGCTTTCTTT
.	TRBD2	21	TRBV28	TRBJ2-7	CASTPLASGRVAGFTSYEQYF	TGTGCCAGCACCCCTCTGGCTAGCGGGAGGGTCGCCGGGTTCACCTCCTACGAGCAGTACTTC
.	.	14	TRBV6-5	TRBJ2-7	CASSHEDYLWEQYF	TGTGCCAGCAGCCATGAGGATTACTTGTGGGAGCAGTACTTC